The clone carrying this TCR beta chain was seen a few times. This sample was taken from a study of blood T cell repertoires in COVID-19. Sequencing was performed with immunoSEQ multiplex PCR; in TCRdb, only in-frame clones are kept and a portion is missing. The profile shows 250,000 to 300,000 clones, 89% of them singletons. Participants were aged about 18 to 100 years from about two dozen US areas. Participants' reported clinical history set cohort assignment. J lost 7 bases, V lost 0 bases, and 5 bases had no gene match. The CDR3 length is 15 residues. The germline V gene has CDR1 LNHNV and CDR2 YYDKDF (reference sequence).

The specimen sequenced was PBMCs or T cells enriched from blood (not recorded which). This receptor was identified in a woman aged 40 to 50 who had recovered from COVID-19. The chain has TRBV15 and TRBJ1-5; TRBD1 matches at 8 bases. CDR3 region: CATSRDRGLGQPQHF. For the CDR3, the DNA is TGTGCCACCAGCAGAGACAGGGGGCTGGGGCAGCCCCAGCATTTT. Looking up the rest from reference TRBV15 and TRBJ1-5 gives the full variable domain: DAMVIQNPRYQVTQFGKPVTLSCSQTLNHNVMYWYQQKSSQAPKLLFHYYDKDFNNEADTPDNFQSRRPNTSFCFLDIRSPGLGDTAMYLCATSRDRGLGQPQHFGDGTRLSIL.